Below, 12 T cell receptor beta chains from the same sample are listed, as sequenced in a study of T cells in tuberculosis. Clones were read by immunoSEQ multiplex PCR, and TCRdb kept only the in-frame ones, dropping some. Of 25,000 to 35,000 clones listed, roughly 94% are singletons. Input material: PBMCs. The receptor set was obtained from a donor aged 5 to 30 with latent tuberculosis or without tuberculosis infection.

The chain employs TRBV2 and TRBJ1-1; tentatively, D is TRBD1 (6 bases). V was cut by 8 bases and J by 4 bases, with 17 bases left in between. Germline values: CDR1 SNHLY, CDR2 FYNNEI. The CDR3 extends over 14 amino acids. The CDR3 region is CASQGSPRGTEAFF. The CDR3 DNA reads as TGTGCCAGCCAGGGGTCACCACGAGGCACTGAAGCTTTCTTT.

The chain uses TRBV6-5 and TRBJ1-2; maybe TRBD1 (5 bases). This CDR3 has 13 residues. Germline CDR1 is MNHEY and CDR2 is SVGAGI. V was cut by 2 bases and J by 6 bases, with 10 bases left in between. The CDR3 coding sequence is TGTGCCAGCAGTTACGCAGGGTTCAATGGCTACACCTTC. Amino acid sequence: CASSYAGFNGYTF.

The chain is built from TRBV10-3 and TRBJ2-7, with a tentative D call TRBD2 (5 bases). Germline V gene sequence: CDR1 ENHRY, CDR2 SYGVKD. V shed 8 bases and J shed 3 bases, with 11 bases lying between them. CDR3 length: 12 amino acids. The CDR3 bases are TGTGCCATCGGACGGGGAAACTACGAGCAGTACTTC. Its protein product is CAIGRGNYEQYF.

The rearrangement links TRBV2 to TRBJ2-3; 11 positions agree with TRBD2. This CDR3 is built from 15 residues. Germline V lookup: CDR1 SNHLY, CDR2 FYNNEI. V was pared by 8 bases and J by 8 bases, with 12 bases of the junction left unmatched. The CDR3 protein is CASALPGLADFTQYF. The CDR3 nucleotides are TGTGCCAGCGCTCTACCGGGACTAGCGGACTTTACGCAGTATTTT.

CDR3 bases: TGTGCCAGCAGCCCAAGGGGGACAGATACGCAGTATTTT. Amino acid sequence: CASSPRGTDTQYF. The chain couples TRBV13 to TRBJ2-3; TRBD1 might be the D (6 bases). CDR3 length: 13 residues. V was trimmed by 5 bases and J by 3 bases, leaving 9 bases between them. Germline V gene lookup returns CDR1 PRHDT and CDR2 FYEKMQ (reference sequence). The full variable domain, in which reference TRBV13 and TRBJ2-3 provide the parts outside the CDR3, is AAGVIQSPRHLIKEKRETATLKCYPIPRHDTVYWYQQGPGQDPQFLISFYEKMQSDKGSIPDRFSAQQFSDYHSELNMSSLELGDSALYFCASSPRGTDTQYFGPGTRLTVL.

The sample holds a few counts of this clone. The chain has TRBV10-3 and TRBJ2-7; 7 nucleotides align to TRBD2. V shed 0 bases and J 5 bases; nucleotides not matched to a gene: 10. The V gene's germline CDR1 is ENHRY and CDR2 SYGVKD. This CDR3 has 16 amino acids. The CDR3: CAISESKTGRNHEQYF. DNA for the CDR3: TGTGCCATCAGTGAGTCGAAAACCGGGAGGAACCACGAGCAGTACTTC.

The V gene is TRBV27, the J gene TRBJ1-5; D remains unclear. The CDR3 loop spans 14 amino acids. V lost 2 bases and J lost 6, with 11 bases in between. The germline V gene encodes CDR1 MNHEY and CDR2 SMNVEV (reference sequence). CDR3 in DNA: TGTGCCAGCAGTTTAGATTATACGGGTCAGCCCCAGCATTTT. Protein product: CASSLDYTGQPQHF.

The CDR3 nucleotides are TGTGCCAGCAGCTTTGGGCTAGCGGGAGGGTTGGAGACCCAGTACTTC. Translated: CASSFGLAGGLETQYF. The rearrangement uses TRBV5-5 and TRBJ2-5; 12 bases align to TRBD2. This CDR3 is 16 amino acids long. Trimming took 2 bases from V and 5 from J; bases not matched to a gene: 7. CDR1 is SGHKS, CDR2 YYEKEE, per germline (reference sequence).

The CDR3 nucleotides are TGTGCCAGCAGCCCCCTCTTCAGCACAGATACGCAGTATTTT. It encodes CASSPLFSTDTQYF. The gene calls are TRBV7-8 and TRBJ2-3; D uncertain. Germline CDR1 is SGHVS and CDR2 is FQNEAQ. Trimming pared 5 bases from V and 0 bases from J, leaving 9 bases between. The CDR3 is 14 amino acids.

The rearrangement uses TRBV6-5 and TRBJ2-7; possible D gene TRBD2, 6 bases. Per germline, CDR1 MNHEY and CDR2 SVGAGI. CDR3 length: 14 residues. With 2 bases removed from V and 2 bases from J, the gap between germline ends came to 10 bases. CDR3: CASSYGGTAYEQYF. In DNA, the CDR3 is TGTGCCAGCAGTTACGGAGGGACTGCCTACGAGCAGTACTTC.

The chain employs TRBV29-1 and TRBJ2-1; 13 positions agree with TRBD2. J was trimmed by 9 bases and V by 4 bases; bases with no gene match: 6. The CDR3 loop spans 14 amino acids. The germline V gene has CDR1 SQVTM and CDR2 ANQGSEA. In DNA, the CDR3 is TGCAGCGTTGGGACTAGCGGGAGATGGGGTGAGCAGTTCTTC. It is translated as CSVGTSGRWGEQFF.

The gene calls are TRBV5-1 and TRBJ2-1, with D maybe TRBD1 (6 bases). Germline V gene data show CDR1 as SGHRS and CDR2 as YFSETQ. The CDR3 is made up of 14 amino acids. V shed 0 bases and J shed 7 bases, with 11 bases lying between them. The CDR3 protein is CASSLGQVFNEQFF. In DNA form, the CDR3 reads TGCGCCAGCAGCTTGGGACAGGTTTTTAATGAGCAGTTCTTC.